Below, 12 T cell receptor beta chains from the same sample are listed, as sequenced in a study of blood T cell repertoires in COVID-19. Some clones are missing from TCRdb's copy, which holds only in-frame ones; the method was immunoSEQ multiplex PCR. In the table there are about 16,000 clones, just under 90% of which are singletons. Sequenced: peripheral blood. Source of these receptors: a human donor in a cohort sampled during active COVID-19.

J is TRBJ2-2 and V is TRBV4-1; D is possibly TRBD2 (6 bases). This CDR3 is built from 17 residues. Trimming took 0 bases from V and 2 from J, leaving 13 bases between them. Germline V lookup: CDR1 MGHRA, CDR2 YSYEKL. The CDR3 loop is CASSQDRGTFNTGELFF. The DNA for the CDR3 is TGCGCCAGCAGCCAAGATCGCGGGACTTTCAACACCGGGGAGCTGTTTTTT.

The rearrangement links TRBV27 to TRBJ1-2; D is undetermined. The CDR3 loop spans 12 amino acids. Between the trimmed V and J ends, which lost 8 bases and 7 bases, there was a span of 14 bases. In germline, CDR1 is MNHEY, CDR2 SMNVEV (reference sequence). The CDR3 is CASGRREGGYTF. The CDR3 nucleotides are TGTGCCAGCGGCCGGCGGGAAGGTGGCTACACCTTC.

This sequence joins TRBV2 and TRBJ2-7, with 7 nucleotides matching TRBD1. Germline V CDR1 and CDR2: SNHLY, FYNNEI. J was trimmed by 2 bases and V by 7 bases; bases with no gene match: 5. The CDR3 length is 13 residues. The CDR3: CASTLGGPYEQYF. CDR3 coding DNA: TGTGCCAGCACACTAGGGGGCCCCTACGAGCAGTACTTC.

This clone was seen just once. The chain uses TRBV3-1 (or the pseudogene TRBV3-2) and TRBJ1-3; D not resolved. The V end was cut by 0 bases, the J end by 4 bases, with 10 bases between. The CDR3 has 15 amino acids. Germline V gives CDR1 LGHDT, CDR2 YNNKEL (reference sequence). The CDR3 DNA is TGTGCCAGCAGCCAAGATTCGGTTTCGGGAAACACCATATATTTT. Translation gives CASSQDSVSGNTIYF.

The V gene is TRBV5-1, the J gene TRBJ2-1; TRBD2 matches at 13 bases. This CDR3 comprises 16 residues. The V segment lost 3 bases and the J segment 0 bases; nucleotides outside the gene matches: 0. Germline V lookup: CDR1 SGHRS, CDR2 YFSETQ. Written as DNA, the CDR3 is TGCGCCAGCAGCTGGACTAGCGGGAGCTCCTACAATGAGCAGTTCTTC. It codes for CASSWTSGSSYNEQFF.

To note about this clone: This CDR3 is also generated by other DNA sequences in the sample. V and J are TRBV5-1 and TRBJ2-1; 9 bases align to TRBD2. After removal of 4 bases from V and 0 bases from J, the junction contained 5 bases not matched to a gene. Looked up from germline, CDR1 is SGHRS and CDR2 is YFSETQ. The length of the CDR3 is 16 residues. For the CDR3, the DNA is TGCGCCAGCAGCCTGACTAGCGGAAGCTCCTACAATGAGCAGTTCTTC. This encodes CASSLTSGSSYNEQFF.

This chain connects TRBV2 to TRBJ2-1; TRBD2 agrees at 11 bases. Trimming cost V 3 bases and J 2 bases; bases outside gene matches: 0. Looked up from germline, CDR1 is SNHLY and CDR2 is FYNNEI. CDR3 length: 15 residues. The CDR3 DNA reads as TGTGCCAGCAGTGATAGCGGGGGGGCCTACAATGAGCAGTTCTTC. This gives the protein CASSDSGGAYNEQFF.

J is TRBJ1-6 and V is TRBV5-4; 8 bases agree with TRBD1. This CDR3 region has 16 residues. Germline V gene data show CDR1 as SGHNT and CDR2 as YYREEE (reference sequence). The V and J ends lost 2 bases and 7 bases, in that order; junction bases with no gene match: 8. The CDR3 region has the DNA TGTGCCAGCAGCTTTGGCAGGGGGCTAGAAAATTCACCCCTCCACTTT. Encoded protein: CASSFGRGLENSPLHF.

The rearrangement uses TRBV18 and TRBJ2-1, with 10 bases matching TRBD1. Germline V lookup: CDR1 KGHSH, CDR2 LQKENI. The CDR3 totals 15 residues. Trimming cost V 4 bases and J 5 bases; bases outside gene matches: 5. The CDR3 bases are TGTGCCAGCTCACGAGACAGGGGGCCGCACAATGAGCAGTTCTTC. It translates to CASSRDRGPHNEQFF.

The gene calls are TRBV28 and TRBJ1-5, with a possible D match to TRBD1 (6 bases). The CDR3 is 14 amino acids. Between the trimmed V and J ends, which lost 5 bases and 7 bases, there was a span of 15 bases. Germline CDR1 MDHEN, CDR2 SYDVKM. In nucleotides, the CDR3 is TGTGCCAGCAGTATGACAGGTACCGCACAGCCCCAGCATTTT. Its protein is CASSMTGTAQPQHF.

The gene calls are TRBV28 and TRBJ2-7; 9 bases are a match to TRBD1. Germline loops: CDR1 MDHEN, CDR2 SYDVKM. V was pared by 8 bases and J by 9 bases, with 5 bases of the junction left unmatched. The CDR3 has 11 residues. CDR3 sequence reads: CASRQGQGQYF. The CDR3, as DNA: TGTGCCAGCCGACAGGGACAGGGGCAGTACTTC.

The chain joins TRBV9 to TRBJ2-6, with 9 positions matching TRBD1. Germline V gene lookup returns CDR1 SGDLS and CDR2 YYNGEE. V lost 3 bases, J lost 1 base, and 5 bases stayed unmatched. This CDR3 contains 17 residues. The CDR3 region is CASSAGTGLSGANVLTF. DNA of the CDR3: TGTGCCAGCAGCGCCGGGACAGGGCTATCTGGGGCCAACGTCCTGACTTTC.